This TCR beta chain was found in a study of blood T cell repertoires in COVID-19. TCRdb's copy holds only in-frame clones and misses some; the assay was immunoSEQ multiplex PCR. The data hold 150,000 to 200,000 clones, with roughly four fifths observed a single time. The CDR3 sequence is 15 residues long. Germline assignment: CDR1 MRHNA and CDR2 SNTAGT. Trimming took off 7 bases at V and 2 bases at J, with 14 bases between the two ends. Material for sequencing was PBMCs or T cells enriched from blood (not recorded which). The receptor comes from a middle-aged man who had recovered from COVID-19. This chain connects TRBV6-4 to TRBJ2-2, with D possibly being TRBD1 (6 bases). CDR3: CASKYSGTNTGELFF. The CDR3 coding sequence is TGTGCCAGCAAATACTCCGGGACAAACACCGGGGAGCTGTTTTTT.